Listed below are T cell receptor beta chains from one sample, sequenced in a study of PD-1 blockade in classical Hodgkin lymphoma. Clones were read by immunoSEQ multiplex PCR, and TCRdb kept only the in-frame ones, dropping some. Here the sample spans some 24,000 clones, around 80% being singletons. Material: peripheral blood mononuclear cells (PBMCs), obtained before the fourth cycle of nivolumab. The receptors derive from a human donor with classical Hodgkin lymphoma. The CDR3 runs from the conserved cysteine through the conserved F or W. D genes are given only for firm matches. The listing skips clone size in some rows; elsewhere it reads once, few, many or a size class.

clone size: .
D gene: TRBD2
CDR3 length: 15
J gene: TRBJ2-2
V gene: TRBV9
CDR3 DNA: TGTGCCAGCAGCTTCGGACTAGCAAACACCGGGGAGCTGTTTTTT
CDR3 protein: CASSFGLANTGELFF

clone size: .
D gene: .
CDR3 length: 16
J gene: TRBJ1-4
V gene: TRBV6-1
CDR3 DNA: TGTGCCAGCAGTGAAACTGGGACCTGGTTTAATGAAAAACTGTTTTTT
CDR3 protein: CASSETGTWFNEKLFF

clone size: .
D gene: TRBD2
CDR3 length: 15
J gene: TRBJ2-1
V gene: TRBV9
CDR3 DNA: TGTGCCAGCAGCGTAGGGCCTAGCGGATACAATGAGCAGTTCTTC
CDR3 protein: CASSVGPSGYNEQFF

clone size: .
D gene: .
CDR3 length: 13
J gene: TRBJ2-7
V gene: TRBV12-5
CDR3 DNA: TGTGCTAGTGGTTTGGGACTCACGGGGGAGCAGTACTTC
CDR3 protein: CASGLGLTGEQYF

clone size: few
D gene: TRBD1
CDR3 length: 12
J gene: TRBJ2-7
V gene: TRBV27
CDR3 DNA: TGTGCCAGCAGTGCAGGGGGCTCCGAGCAGTACTTC
CDR3 protein: CASSAGGSEQYF

clone size: few
D gene: .
CDR3 length: 15
J gene: TRBJ2-2
V gene: TRBV5-1
CDR3 DNA: TGCGCCAGCAGCTTGGAATCAGGGCACACCGGGGAGCTGTTTTTT
CDR3 protein: CASSLESGHTGELFF

clone size: .
D gene: .
CDR3 length: 17
J gene: TRBJ2-3
V gene: TRBV15
CDR3 DNA: TGTGCCACCAGCAGAGATTTCAGTAGCGTTTTAACAGATACGCAGTATTTT
CDR3 protein: CATSRDFSSVLTDTQYF

clone size: .
D gene: .
CDR3 length: 11
J gene: TRBJ1-2
V gene: TRBV30
CDR3 DNA: TGTGCCGGAAAAGGGACCTATGGCTACACCTTC
CDR3 protein: CAGKGTYGYTF

clone size: .
D gene: .
CDR3 length: 14
J gene: TRBJ1-5
V gene: TRBV10-2
CDR3 DNA: TGCGCCAGCAGTGAGGGCCTAAGAATATGGCCCCAGCATTTT
CDR3 protein: CASSEGLRIWPQHF

clone size: few
D gene: .
CDR3 length: 13
J gene: TRBJ1-5
V gene: TRBV18
CDR3 DNA: TGTGCCAGCTCACCAAGTGGGGACCAGCCCCAGCATTTT
CDR3 protein: CASSPSGDQPQHF

clone size: .
D gene: TRBD1
CDR3 length: 16
J gene: TRBJ2-1
V gene: TRBV7-6
CDR3 DNA: TGTGCCAGCAGCTTTTCCACAGGGGGCTTCTACAATGAGCAGTTCTTC
CDR3 protein: CASSFSTGGFYNEQFF

clone size: .
D gene: .
CDR3 length: 14
J gene: TRBJ1-1
V gene: TRBV9
CDR3 DNA: TGTGCCAGCAGCGTCGGAGGGAGCAACACTGAAGCTTTCTTT
CDR3 protein: CASSVGGSNTEAFF

clone size: .
D gene: .
CDR3 length: 13
J gene: TRBJ1-3
V gene: TRBV4-1
CDR3 DNA: TGCGCCAGCAGCCAAGGCCCCTCCAACACCATATATTTT
CDR3 protein: CASSQGPSNTIYF

clone size: .
D gene: .
CDR3 length: 15
J gene: TRBJ2-1
V gene: TRBV30
CDR3 DNA: TGTGCCTGGGGCCCCAGTGGGGGATATTACAATGAGCAGTTCTTC
CDR3 protein: CAWGPSGGYYNEQFF

clone size: .
D gene: .
CDR3 length: 16
J gene: TRBJ1-2
V gene: TRBV5-1
CDR3 DNA: TGCGCCAGCAGCTTGGGTGTCGGGGGTTCGGGAGATGGCTACACCTTC
CDR3 protein: CASSLGVGGSGDGYTF

clone size: .
D gene: .
CDR3 length: 15
J gene: TRBJ1-5
V gene: TRBV10-3
CDR3 DNA: TGTGCCATCAGTGAGTCGGTACATGGCAATCAGCCCCAGCATTTT
CDR3 protein: CAISESVHGNQPQHF